This passage covers 13 T cell receptor beta chains from one sample sequenced in a study of blood T cell repertoires in COVID-19. Using immunoSEQ multiplex PCR, the repertoire was profiled, and TCRdb retains in-frame clones only, with some absent. Found here are some 85,000 clones, about 80% of them singletons; the top ten hold 15% to 20%. The sample consisted of peripheral blood. These receptors came from a woman of 80 years or more with acute or convalescent COVID-19.

This sequence joins TRBV5-1 and TRBJ1-5; weak D call: TRBD1 (6 bases). Germline CDR1 reads SGHRS; CDR2 reads YFSETQ. V was cut by 6 bases and J by 9 bases, with 22 bases left in between. The length of the CDR3 is 15 residues. The CDR3: CASKLSGGPSWPQHF. The CDR3 DNA reads TGCGCCAGCAAGCTCTCGGGGGGGCCTAGTTGGCCCCAGCATTTT.

The chain couples TRBV27 to TRBJ2-1; 9 bases line up with TRBD1. V lost 0 bases and J lost 6; bases outside the gene matches: 6. Germline V gene sequence: CDR1 MNHEY, CDR2 SMNVEV (reference sequence). CDR3 size: 16 residues. This CDR3 is CASSLSGTGRPNEQFF. CDR3 sequence (DNA): TGTGCCAGCAGTTTATCAGGGACAGGGAGGCCCAATGAGCAGTTCTTC.

This chain connects TRBV7-8 to TRBJ2-3, with 7 positions matching TRBD1. Losses at the gene ends were 3 bases for V and 2 bases for J; bases not matched to a gene: 11. This CDR3 is 17 amino acids long. CDR1 and CDR2 (germline): SGHVS, FQNEAQ. The CDR3 loop reads CASSFIGDREITDTQYF. The CDR3 DNA follows: TGTGCCAGCAGCTTTATCGGCGACAGGGAGATCACAGATACGCAGTATTTT.

J is TRBJ1-2 and V is TRBV9; D not certain. The germline V gene encodes CDR1 SGDLS and CDR2 YYNGEE. V lost 0 bases, J lost 7 bases, and 16 bases lay in between. The CDR3 covers 15 residues. CDR3: CASSVVGSGLGGYTF. The CDR3 bases are TGTGCCAGCAGCGTAGTTGGGAGCGGGTTAGGTGGCTACACCTTC. Full variable domain (remainder filled in from reference TRBV9 and TRBJ1-2): DSGVTQTPKHLITATGQRVTLRCSPRSGDLSVYWYQQSLDQGLQFLIQYYNGEERAKGNILERFSAQQFPDLHSELNLSSLELGDSALYFCASSVVGSGLGGYTFGSGTRLTVV.

This chain uses TRBV18 with TRBJ2-7; 7 bases fit TRBD2. V was pared by 2 bases and J by 0 bases, with 7 bases of the junction left unmatched. The CDR3 runs to 16 residues. Germline lookup yields CDR1 KGHSH and CDR2 LQKENI. The CDR3 reads CASSPMPSGASYEQYF. DNA for the CDR3: TGTGCCAGCTCACCAATGCCTAGCGGTGCCTCCTACGAGCAGTACTTC.

The rearrangement uses TRBV19 and TRBJ1-5; 7 positions agree with TRBD1. V dropped 6 bases and J dropped 2; count of bases not matched to a gene: 7. Germline-derived CDR1 and CDR2 are LNHDA and SQIVND (reference sequence). The CDR3 contains 15 residues. In DNA, the CDR3 is TGTGCCAGTAGCTCAGGGGGATCGGGCAATCAGCCCCAGCATTTT. Translated, it gives CASSSGGSGNQPQHF.

The chain joins TRBV19 to TRBJ2-1; TRBD2 agrees at 11 bases. This CDR3 contains 19 residues. Losses at the gene ends were 2 bases for V and 6 bases for J; bases not matched to a gene: 15. In germline, CDR1 is LNHDA, CDR2 SQIVND (reference sequence). CDR3 DNA: TGTGCCAGTAGTATAAGGGTTTTAGGACTAGCGGGTTCCGCCAATGAGCAGTTCTTC. It is translated as CASSIRVLGLAGSANEQFF.

The V call is TRBV20-1, the J call TRBJ2-3, with TRBD1 matching 9 bases. This CDR3 has 15 amino acids. Trimming cost V 3 bases and J 5 bases; bases outside gene matches: 9. Germline CDR1 DFQATT, CDR2 SNEGSKA (reference sequence). The CDR3 region is CSASPGQGDGDTQYF. For the CDR3, the DNA is TGCAGTGCTAGTCCGGGACAGGGAGATGGAGATACGCAGTATTTT.

This rearrangement joins TRBV7-2 to TRBJ2-1; 9 bases line up with TRBD2. V lost 1 base and J lost 10; bases outside the gene matches: 11. Germline CDR1 is SGHTA and CDR2 is FQGNSA. This CDR3 is built from 16 residues. The CDR3 DNA sequence: TGTGCCAGCAGCTTAGGTCCGGGACTAGCCGCCAGAGAGCAGTTCTTC. This codes for CASSLGPGLAAREQFF.

This chain uses TRBV3-1 (or the pseudogene TRBV3-2) with TRBJ2-1; D is perhaps TRBD2 (7 bases). CDR1 is LGHDT, CDR2 YNNKEL, per germline (reference sequence). Trimming pared 4 bases from V and 6 bases from J, leaving 16 bases between. CDR3 size: 15 residues. The CDR3 reads CASSPGGQGFNEQFF. The CDR3 DNA follows: TGTGCCAGCAGCCCCGGGGGGCAAGGTTTCAATGAGCAGTTCTTC.

The chain recombines TRBV6-5 with TRBJ2-5; 8 bases fit TRBD1. Per germline, CDR1 MNHEY and CDR2 SVGAGI. The CDR3 consists of 14 residues. Unmatched junction bases numbered 11, after V lost 9 bases and J lost 5 bases. The CDR3 protein is CASILGDRRETQYF. CDR3 DNA: TGTGCCAGTATCTTAGGGGACAGGAGGGAGACCCAGTACTTC.

V gene TRBV20-1 combines with J gene TRBJ2-3, with a weak D call TRBD2 (6 bases). Trimming shortened V by 5 bases and J by 6 bases, and 9 bases separated the two germline ends. Germline loops: CDR1 DFQATT, CDR2 SNEGSKA (reference sequence). The CDR3 runs to 11 residues. This chain's CDR3 is CSAARGDTQYF. DNA of the CDR3: TGCAGTGCTGCCCGGGGGGATACGCAGTATTTT.

The CDR3: CASSSKGLGRTEAFF. Written as DNA, the CDR3 is TGTGCCAGCAGCTCCAAGGGGCTGGGCCGGACTGAAGCTTTCTTT. The chain combines TRBV7-2 with TRBJ1-1; tentative D call: TRBD1 (5 bases). The CDR3 runs 15 residues. Germline V CDR1 and CDR2: SGHTA, FQGNSA. V shed 4 bases and J shed 5 bases, with 17 bases lying between them. Drawing the rest from reference TRBV7-2 and TRBJ1-1, the complete variable domain is GAGVSQSPSNKVTEKGKDVELRCDPISGHTALYWYRQSLGQGLEFLIYFQGNSAPDKSGLPSDRFSAERTGGSVSTLTIQRTQQEDSAVYLCASSSKGLGRTEAFFGQGTRLTVV.